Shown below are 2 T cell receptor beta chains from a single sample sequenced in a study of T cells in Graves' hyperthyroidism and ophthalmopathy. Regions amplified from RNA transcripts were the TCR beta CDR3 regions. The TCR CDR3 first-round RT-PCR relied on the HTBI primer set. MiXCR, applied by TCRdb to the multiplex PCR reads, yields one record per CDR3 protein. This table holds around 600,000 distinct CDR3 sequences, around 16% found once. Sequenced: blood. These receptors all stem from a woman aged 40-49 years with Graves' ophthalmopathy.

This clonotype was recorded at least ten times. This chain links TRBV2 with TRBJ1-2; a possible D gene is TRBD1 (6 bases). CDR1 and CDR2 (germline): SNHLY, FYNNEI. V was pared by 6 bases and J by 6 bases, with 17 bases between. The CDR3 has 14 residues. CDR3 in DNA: TGTGCCAGCAGGACCCCGCAACAGGGTGATGGCTACACCTTC. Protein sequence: CASRTPQQGDGYTF.

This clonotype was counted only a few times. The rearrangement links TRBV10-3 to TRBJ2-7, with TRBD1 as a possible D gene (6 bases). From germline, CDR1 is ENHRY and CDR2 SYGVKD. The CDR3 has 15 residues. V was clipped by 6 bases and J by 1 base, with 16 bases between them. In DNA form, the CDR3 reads TGTGCCATCAGCGTAGGGACAACTTTTTCCTACGAGCAGTACTTC. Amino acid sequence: CAISVGTTFSYEQYF.